This T cell receptor beta chain was captured by sequencing in a study of shared clonotypes between healthy human individuals. TCRdb keeps only in-frame clones here, not all; method: immunoSEQ multiplex PCR. The repertoire has approximately 1.4 million clones, 95% to 99% of them found once; the top ten carry roughly 0.42%. On this clone: Its antigen is as yet unknown.

All participating donors were Caucasian adults from Nashville, Tennessee. Overall study results and limits: Represented diversity, genetic and exposure-history alike, was limited by few donors. As a rule, naive subsets had a larger estimated richness than memory subsets.

Sequenced input: naive CD4+ T cells sorted from blood. Subset in this sample: CD45RA+ positively selected. This clonotype was obtained from a young man in good health.

CDR3 loop: CASSRNREGQYF. For the CDR3, the DNA is TGTGCCAGCAGTAGAAACAGGGAGGGGCAGTACTTC. The chain employs TRBV6-5 and TRBJ2-7; D perhaps matches TRBD2 (7 bases). Germline V gene sequence: CDR1 MNHEY, CDR2 SVGAGI. CDR3 length: 12 residues. Trimming left V 5 bases short and J 9 bases short, with 14 bases between.